Listed here are 2 T cell receptor beta chains from one sample, sequenced in a study of T cell responses to AZD1222 COVID-19 vaccine. Sequencing was performed with immunoSEQ multiplex PCR; in TCRdb, only in-frame clones are kept and a portion is missing. This table holds about 150,000 clones, roughly 90% found once. The specimen was peripheral blood, collected 28 days after the second AZD1222 dose. These receptors originate from an adult who received the AZD1222 COVID-19 vaccine.

This chain uses TRBV11-3 with TRBJ1-5, with D hard to call. The germline V gene encodes CDR1 SGHNT and CDR2 YENEEA. This CDR3 has 13 residues. V was trimmed by 1 base and J by 4 bases, leaving 5 bases between them. The CDR3 DNA follows: TGTGCCAGCAGCTTAGGCGAGAATCAGCCCCAGCATTTT. This translates into CASSLGENQPQHF.

The rearrangement joins TRBV19 to TRBJ1-6; a possible D gene is TRBD1 (5 bases). This CDR3 has 15 amino acids. From germline, CDR1 is LNHDA and CDR2 SQIVND (reference sequence). V was shortened by 8 bases and J by 1 base, with 12 bases between the two germline ends. CDR3 DNA: TGTGCCAGTGGGGCAGGCGAGTCCTATAATTCACCCCTCCACTTT. Its protein is CASGAGESYNSPLHF.